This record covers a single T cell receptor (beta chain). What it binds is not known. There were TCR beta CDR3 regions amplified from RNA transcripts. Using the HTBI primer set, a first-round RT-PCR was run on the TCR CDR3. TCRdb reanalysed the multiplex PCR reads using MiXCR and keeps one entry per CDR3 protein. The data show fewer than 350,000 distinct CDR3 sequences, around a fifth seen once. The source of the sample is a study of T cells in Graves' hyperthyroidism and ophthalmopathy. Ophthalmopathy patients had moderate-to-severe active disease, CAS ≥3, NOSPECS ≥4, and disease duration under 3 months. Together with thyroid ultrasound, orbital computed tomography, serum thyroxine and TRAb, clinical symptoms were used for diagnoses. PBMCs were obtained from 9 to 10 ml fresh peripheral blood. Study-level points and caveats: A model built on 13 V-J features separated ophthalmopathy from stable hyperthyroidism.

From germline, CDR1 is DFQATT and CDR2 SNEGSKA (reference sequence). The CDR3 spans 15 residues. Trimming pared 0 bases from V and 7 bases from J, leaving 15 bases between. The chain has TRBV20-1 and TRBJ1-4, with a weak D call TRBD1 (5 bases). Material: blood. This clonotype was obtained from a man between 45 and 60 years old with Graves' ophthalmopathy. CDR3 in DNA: TGCAGTGCTAGAGATACGGGACTAAGGGGTGAAAAACTGTTTTTT. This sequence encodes CSARDTGLRGEKLFF.